This T cell receptor (beta chain) was sequenced during a study of T cell changes during pregnancy in multiple sclerosis. Only in-frame clones appear in the TCRdb table, and some are missing; sequencing was by immunoSEQ multiplex PCR. The sample yields roughly 58,000 clones, about nine tenths seen once. V lost 2 bases and J lost 2; bases outside the gene matches: 10. CDR1 MGHDK and CDR2 SYGVNS come from the germline V gene. The CDR3 contains 18 residues. The rearrangement joins TRBV25-1 to TRBJ2-3; TRBD2 agrees at 10 bases. This receptor was identified in a female donor with multiple sclerosis, enrolled in a pregnancy study. The sample in question was CD8+ T cells from peripheral blood mononuclear cells, obtained before pregnancy. The CDR3 coding sequence is TGTGCCAGCAGTGAAATGAGCGGGGGGGTTCTACTCACAGATACGCAGTATTTT. Its translation is CASSEMSGGVLLTDTQYF.